This T cell receptor beta chain was sequenced during a study of T cells in Graves' hyperthyroidism and ophthalmopathy. This clonotype was picked up many times. Its antigen is undetermined. On the basis of clinical symptoms, serum thyroxine and TRAb, thyroid ultrasound and orbital computed tomography, diagnoses were made. Amplification targeted TCR beta CDR3 regions from RNA transcripts. A first-round RT-PCR of the TCR CDR3 used the HTBI primer set. TCRdb re-derived calls from the multiplex PCR reads in MiXCR, one entry per CDR3 protein. The sample records around 610,000 distinct CDR3 sequences, roughly 14% being singletons. Findings and limits, study-wide: Most thyroid clonotypes expanded above 0.001 were also detected in blood.

Sequencing input: blood. This TCR was sampled from a middle-aged woman with Graves' ophthalmopathy.

The CDR3 region has the DNA TGTGCCAGTAGTATTCCCCCGGGAGGGGAAGGCTACACCTTC. It translates to CASSIPPGGEGYTF. The chain couples TRBV19 to TRBJ1-2; weak D call: TRBD1 (5 bases). The CDR3 consists of 14 residues. Germline-derived CDR1 and CDR2 are LNHDA and SQIVND (reference sequence). V was pared by 3 bases and J by 8 bases, with 16 bases between.